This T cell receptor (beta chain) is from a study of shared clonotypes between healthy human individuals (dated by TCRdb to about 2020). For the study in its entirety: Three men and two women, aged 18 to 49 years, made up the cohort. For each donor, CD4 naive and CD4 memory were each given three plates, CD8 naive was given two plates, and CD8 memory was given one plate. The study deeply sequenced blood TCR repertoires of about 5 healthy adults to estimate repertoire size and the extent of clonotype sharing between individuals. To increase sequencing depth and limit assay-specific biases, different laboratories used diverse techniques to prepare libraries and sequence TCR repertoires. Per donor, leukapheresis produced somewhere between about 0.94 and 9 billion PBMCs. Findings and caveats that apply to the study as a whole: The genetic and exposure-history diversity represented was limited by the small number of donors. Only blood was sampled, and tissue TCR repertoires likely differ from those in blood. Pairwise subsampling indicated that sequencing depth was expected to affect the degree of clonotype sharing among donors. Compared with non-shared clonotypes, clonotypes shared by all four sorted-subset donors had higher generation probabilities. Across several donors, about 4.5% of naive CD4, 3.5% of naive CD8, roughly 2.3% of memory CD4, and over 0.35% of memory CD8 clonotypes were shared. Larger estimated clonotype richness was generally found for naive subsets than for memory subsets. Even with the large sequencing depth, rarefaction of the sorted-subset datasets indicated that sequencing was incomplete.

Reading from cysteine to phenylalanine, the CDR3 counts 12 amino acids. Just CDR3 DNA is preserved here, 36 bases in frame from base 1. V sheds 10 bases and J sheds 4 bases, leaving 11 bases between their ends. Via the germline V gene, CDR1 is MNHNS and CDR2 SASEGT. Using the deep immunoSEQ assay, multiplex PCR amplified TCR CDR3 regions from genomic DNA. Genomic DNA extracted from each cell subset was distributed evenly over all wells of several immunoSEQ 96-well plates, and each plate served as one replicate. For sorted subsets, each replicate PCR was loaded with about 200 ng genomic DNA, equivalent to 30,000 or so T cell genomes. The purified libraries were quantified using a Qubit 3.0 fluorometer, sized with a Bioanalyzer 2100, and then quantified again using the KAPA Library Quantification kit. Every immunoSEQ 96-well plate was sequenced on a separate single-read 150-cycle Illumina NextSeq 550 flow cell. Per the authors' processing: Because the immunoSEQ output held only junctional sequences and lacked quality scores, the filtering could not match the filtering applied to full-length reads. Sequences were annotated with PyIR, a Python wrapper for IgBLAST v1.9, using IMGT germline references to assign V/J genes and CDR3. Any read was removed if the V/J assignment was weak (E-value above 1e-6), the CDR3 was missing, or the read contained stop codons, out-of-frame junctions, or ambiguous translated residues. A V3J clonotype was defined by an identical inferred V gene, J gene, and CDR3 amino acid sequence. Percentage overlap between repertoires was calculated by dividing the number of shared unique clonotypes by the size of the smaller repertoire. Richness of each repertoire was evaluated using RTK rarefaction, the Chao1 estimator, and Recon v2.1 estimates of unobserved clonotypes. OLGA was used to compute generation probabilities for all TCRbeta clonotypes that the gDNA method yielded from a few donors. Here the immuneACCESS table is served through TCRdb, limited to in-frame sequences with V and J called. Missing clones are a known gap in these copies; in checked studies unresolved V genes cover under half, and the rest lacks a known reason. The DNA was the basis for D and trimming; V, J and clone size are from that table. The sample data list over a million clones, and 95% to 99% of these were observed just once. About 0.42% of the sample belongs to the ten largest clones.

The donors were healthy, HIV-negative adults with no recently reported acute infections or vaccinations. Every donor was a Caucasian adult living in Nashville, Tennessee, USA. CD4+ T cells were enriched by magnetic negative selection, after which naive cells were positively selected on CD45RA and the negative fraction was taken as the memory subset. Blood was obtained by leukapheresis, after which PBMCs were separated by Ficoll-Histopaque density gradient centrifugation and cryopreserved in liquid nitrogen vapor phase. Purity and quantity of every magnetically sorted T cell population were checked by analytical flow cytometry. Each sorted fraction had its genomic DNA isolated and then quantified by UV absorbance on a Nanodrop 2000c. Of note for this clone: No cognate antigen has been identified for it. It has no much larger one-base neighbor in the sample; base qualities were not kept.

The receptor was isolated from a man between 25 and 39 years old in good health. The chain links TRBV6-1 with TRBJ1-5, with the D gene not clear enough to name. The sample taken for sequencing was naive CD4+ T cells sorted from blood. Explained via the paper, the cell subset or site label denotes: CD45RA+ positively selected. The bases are TGTGCCATTCGGGAGTTAAATCAGCCCCAGCATTTT. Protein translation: CAIRELNQPQHF.